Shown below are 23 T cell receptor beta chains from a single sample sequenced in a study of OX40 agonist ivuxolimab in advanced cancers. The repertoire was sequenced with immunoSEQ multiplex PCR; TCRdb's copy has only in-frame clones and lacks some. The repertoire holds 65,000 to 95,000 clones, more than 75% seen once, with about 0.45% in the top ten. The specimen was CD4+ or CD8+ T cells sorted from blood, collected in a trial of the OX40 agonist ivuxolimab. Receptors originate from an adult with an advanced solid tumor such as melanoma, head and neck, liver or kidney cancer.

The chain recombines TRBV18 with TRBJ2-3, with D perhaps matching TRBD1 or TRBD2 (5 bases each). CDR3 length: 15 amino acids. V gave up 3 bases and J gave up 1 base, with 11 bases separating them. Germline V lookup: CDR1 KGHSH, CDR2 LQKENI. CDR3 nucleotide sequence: TGTGCCAGCTCACCGGCCCTGGGGGGCACAGATACGCAGTATTTT. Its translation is CASSPALGGTDTQYF. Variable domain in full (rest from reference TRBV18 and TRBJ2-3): NAGVMQNPRHLVRRRGQEARLRCSPMKGHSHVYWYRQLPEEGLKFMVYLQKENIIDESGMPKERFSAEFPKEGPSILRIQQVVRGDSAAYFCASSPALGGTDTQYFGPGTRLTVL.

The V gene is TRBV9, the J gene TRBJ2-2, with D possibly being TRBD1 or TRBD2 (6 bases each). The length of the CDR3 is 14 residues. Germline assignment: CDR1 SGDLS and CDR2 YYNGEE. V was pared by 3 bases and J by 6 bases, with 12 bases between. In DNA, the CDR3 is TGTGCCAGCAGCGCAAGGGGGGAGTCCGGGGAGCTGTTTTTT. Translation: CASSARGESGELFF.

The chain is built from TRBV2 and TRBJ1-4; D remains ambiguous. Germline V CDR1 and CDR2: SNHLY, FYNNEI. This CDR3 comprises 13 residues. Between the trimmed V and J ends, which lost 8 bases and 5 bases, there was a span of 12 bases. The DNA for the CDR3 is TGTGCCAGCGCTTTCGACCCAAATGAAAAACTGTTTTTT. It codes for CASAFDPNEKLFF.

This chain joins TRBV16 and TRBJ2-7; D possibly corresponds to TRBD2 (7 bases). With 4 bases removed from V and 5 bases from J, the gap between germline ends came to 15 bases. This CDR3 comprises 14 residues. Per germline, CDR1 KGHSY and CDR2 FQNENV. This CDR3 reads CASSPQGGGDEQYF. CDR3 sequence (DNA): TGTGCCAGCAGCCCTCAAGGGGGGGGCGACGAGCAGTACTTC.

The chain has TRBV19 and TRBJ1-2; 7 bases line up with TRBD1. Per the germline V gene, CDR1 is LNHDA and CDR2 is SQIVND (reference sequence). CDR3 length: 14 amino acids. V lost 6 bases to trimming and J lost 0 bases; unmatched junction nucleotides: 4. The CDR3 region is CASSGTAANYGYTF. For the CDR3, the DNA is TGTGCCAGTAGCGGGACAGCTGCTAACTATGGCTACACCTTC.

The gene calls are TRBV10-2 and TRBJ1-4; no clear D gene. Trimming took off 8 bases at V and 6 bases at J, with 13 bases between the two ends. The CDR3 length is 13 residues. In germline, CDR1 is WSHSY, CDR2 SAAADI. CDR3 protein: CASGVSADEKLFF. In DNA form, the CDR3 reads TGCGCCAGCGGGGTGAGCGCGGATGAAAAACTGTTTTTT.

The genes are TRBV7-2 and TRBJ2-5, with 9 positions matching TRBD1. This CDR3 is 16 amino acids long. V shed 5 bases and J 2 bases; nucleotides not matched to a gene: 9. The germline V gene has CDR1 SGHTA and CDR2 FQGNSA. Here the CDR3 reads CASSLGDREIQETQYF. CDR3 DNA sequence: TGTGCCAGCAGCCTAGGGGACAGGGAAATACAAGAGACCCAGTACTTC.

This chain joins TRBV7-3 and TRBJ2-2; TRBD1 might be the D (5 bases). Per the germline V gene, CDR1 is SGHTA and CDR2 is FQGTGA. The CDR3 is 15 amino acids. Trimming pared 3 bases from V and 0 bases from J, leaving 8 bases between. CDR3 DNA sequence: TGTGCCAGCAGCTTGGACACTCCGAACACCGGGGAGCTGTTTTTT. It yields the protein CASSLDTPNTGELFF.

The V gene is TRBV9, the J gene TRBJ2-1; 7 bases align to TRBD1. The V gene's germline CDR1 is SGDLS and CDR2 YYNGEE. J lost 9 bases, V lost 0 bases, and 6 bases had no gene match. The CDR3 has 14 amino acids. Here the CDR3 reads CASSVEGAGGEQFF. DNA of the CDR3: TGTGCCAGCAGCGTAGAGGGGGCTGGGGGTGAGCAGTTCTTC.

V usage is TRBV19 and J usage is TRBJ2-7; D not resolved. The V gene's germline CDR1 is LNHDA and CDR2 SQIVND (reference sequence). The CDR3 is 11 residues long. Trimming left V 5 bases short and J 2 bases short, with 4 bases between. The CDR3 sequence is CASSRAYEQYF. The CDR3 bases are TGTGCCAGTAGTCGGGCCTACGAGCAGTACTTC.

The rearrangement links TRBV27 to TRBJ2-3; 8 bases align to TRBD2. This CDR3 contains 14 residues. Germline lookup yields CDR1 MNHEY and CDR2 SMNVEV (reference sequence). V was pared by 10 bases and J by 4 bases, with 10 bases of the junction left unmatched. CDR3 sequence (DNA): TGTGCCACCCGGTGGGGACTAGTGGCAGATACGCAGTATTTT. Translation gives CATRWGLVADTQYF.

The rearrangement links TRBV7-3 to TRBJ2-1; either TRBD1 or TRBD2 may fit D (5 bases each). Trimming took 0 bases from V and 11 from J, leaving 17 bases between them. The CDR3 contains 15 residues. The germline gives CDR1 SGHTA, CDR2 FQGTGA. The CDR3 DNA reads TGTGCCAGCAGCTTAACGGTCCAACAAGGGACCCAGCAGTTCTTC. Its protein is CASSLTVQQGTQQFF.

DNA of the CDR3: TGCGCCAGCAGCCAAGATTCAGGCGGGACTCAGGGGACCCAGTACTTC. Its protein product is CASSQDSGGTQGTQYF. V usage is TRBV4-1 and J usage is TRBJ2-5, with D maybe TRBD2 (6 bases). This CDR3 region has 16 residues. Between the trimmed V and J ends, which lost 0 bases and 7 bases, there was a span of 18 bases. Germline loops: CDR1 MGHRA, CDR2 YSYEKL.

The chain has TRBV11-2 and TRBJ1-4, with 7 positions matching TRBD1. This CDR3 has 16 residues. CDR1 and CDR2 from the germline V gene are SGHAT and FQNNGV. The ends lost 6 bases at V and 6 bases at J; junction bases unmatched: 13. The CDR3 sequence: CASSPMGTGVDEKLFF. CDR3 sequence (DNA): TGTGCCAGCAGTCCGATGGGCACAGGGGTTGATGAAAAACTGTTTTTT.

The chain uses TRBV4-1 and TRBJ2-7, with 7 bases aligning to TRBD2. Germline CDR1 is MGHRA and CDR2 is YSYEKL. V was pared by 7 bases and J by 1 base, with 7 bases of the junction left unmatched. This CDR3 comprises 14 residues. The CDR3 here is CASNRGLGSYEQYF. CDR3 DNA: TGCGCCAGCAATCGAGGACTAGGATCCTACGAGCAGTACTTC.

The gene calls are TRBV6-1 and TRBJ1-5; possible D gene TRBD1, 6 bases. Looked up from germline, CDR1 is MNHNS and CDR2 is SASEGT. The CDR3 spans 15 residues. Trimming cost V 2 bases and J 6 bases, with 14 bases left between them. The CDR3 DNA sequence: TGTGCCAGCAGTGAACCGGACAGTTTGCGTCAGCCCCAGCATTTT. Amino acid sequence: CASSEPDSLRQPQHF.

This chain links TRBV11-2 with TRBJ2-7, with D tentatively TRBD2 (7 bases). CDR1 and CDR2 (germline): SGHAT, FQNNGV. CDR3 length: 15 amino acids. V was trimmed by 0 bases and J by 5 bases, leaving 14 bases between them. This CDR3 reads CASSLDPGGPHEQYF. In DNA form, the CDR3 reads TGTGCCAGCAGCTTAGATCCGGGGGGCCCCCACGAGCAGTACTTC.

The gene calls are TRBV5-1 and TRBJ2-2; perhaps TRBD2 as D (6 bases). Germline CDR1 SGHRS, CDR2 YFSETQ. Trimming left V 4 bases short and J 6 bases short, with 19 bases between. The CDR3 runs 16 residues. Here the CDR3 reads CASSPISGGVPGELFF. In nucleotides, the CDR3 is TGCGCCAGCAGCCCCATCAGCGGCGGGGTCCCCGGGGAGCTGTTTTTT.

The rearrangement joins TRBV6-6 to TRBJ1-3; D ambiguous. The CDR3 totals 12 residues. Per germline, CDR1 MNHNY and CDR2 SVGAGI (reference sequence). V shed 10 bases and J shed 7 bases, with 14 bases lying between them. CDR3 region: CATSHPENTIYF. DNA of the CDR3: TGTGCCACCAGCCACCCCGAGAACACCATATATTTT.

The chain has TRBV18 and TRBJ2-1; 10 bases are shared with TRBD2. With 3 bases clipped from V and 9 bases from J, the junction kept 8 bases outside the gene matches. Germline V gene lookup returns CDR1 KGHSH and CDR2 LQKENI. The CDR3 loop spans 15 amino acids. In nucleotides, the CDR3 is TGTGCCAGCTCACCCCTTAGCGGGGGGATCGGTGAGCAGTTCTTC. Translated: CASSPLSGGIGEQFF.

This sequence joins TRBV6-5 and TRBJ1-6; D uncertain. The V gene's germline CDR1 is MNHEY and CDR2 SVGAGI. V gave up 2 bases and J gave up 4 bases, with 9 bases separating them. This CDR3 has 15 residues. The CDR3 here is CASSYSTQYNSPLHF. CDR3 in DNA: TGTGCCAGCAGTTACAGTACACAGTATAATTCACCCCTCCACTTT.

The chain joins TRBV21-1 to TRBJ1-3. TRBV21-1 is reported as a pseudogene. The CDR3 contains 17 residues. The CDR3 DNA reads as TGTGCCAGCACCTATTACTCGGGAACTAAGGGTGGAAACACCATATATTTT. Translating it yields CASTYYSGTKGGNTIYF.

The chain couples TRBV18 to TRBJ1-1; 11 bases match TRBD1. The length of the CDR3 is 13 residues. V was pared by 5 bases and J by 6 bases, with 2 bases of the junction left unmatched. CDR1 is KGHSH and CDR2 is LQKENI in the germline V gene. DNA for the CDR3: TGTGCCAGCTCATGGACAGGGGGCTCTGAAGCTTTCTTT. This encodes CASSWTGGSEAFF.